These T cell receptor beta chains were read from a single sample in a study of blood T cell repertoires in COVID-19. Repertoires were generated with immunoSEQ multiplex PCR, while TCRdb's copy carries only in-frame clones and drops some. The data contain some 120,000 clones, 75% to 95% of them singletons. The sample consisted of peripheral blood. Every receptor here comes from a human donor with active COVID-19. The donor label of this sample is uncertain. Both conserved end residues are part of each CDR3. Fields, in order: clone size, J gene, D gene, V gene, CDR3 DNA, CDR3 protein. D genes are given only for firm matches. Size is omitted from some rows. Given values are once, few, many or a class for expanded clones.

-	TRBJ1-1	-	TRBV11-2	TGTGCCAGCAGCTCCTCAGGGAGGAGGACTGAAGCTTTCTTT	CASSSSGRRTEAFF
-	TRBJ1-4	-	TRBV19	TGTGCCAGTACAGATAATGAAAAACTGTTTTTT	CASTDNEKLFF
-	TRBJ1-2	-	TRBV9	TGTGCCAGCAGCGCAACAAGAACGATTAACTATGGCTACACCTTC	CASSATRTINYGYTF
-	TRBJ2-5	-	TRBV21-1	TGTGCCAGCAGCAGACAGGGTCCAGAGACCCAGTACTTC	CASSRQGPETQYF
-	TRBJ2-7	-	TRBV28	TGTGCCAGCATTTCTGGGACAAGCGAGCAGTACTTC	CASISGTSEQYF
-	TRBJ1-1	-	TRBV15	TGTGCCACCAGCAGAGATCTCAGGGTCACTGAAGCTTTCTTT	CATSRDLRVTEAFF
-	TRBJ1-2	TRBD1	TRBV16	TGTGCCAGCAGCCGTGAGACAGGGGTCCGTGGCTACACCTTC	CASSRETGVRGYTF
few	TRBJ1-1	-	TRBV4-3	TGCGCCAGCAGCCAAGAATTAGTTCGGGGGGCCCCCATGAACACTGAAGCTTTCTTT	CASSQELVRGAPMNTEAFF
once	TRBJ2-7	-	TRBV6-4	TGTGCCAGAAGACGGGAGAGATCCTACGAGCAGTACTTC	CARRRERSYEQYF
-	TRBJ2-1	TRBD2	TRBV6-2/TRBV6-3	TGTGCCAGCAGTATCTTAGCGGGGTCCGCCTACAATGAGCAGTTCTTC	CASSILAGSAYNEQFF
-	TRBJ2-5	TRBD1	TRBV25-1	TGTGCCAGCAGTGCAGGGACAGGGCCTGGGGAGACCCAGTACTTC	CASSAGTGPGETQYF
-	TRBJ2-2	-	TRBV4-3	TGCGCCAGCAGCCAAGATTCGCGGACCGGGGAGCTGTTTTTT	CASSQDSRTGELFF
-	TRBJ2-3	-	TRBV28	TGTGCCAGCAGAGACAGCGTCACAGATACGCAGTATTTT	CASRDSVTDTQYF
-	TRBJ2-3	-	TRBV28	TGTGCCAGCGCCCTGCAGGCCCCAGATACGCAGTATTTT	CASALQAPDTQYF
-	TRBJ2-2	TRBD1	TRBV5-5	TGTGCCAGCAGCTGGACAGGGGTAACCGGGGAGCTGTTTTTT	CASSWTGVTGELFF
-	TRBJ2-3	-	TRBV2	TGTGCCAGCAGTGCACAGGGTTTAAGCACAGATACGCAGTATTTT	CASSAQGLSTDTQYF
-	TRBJ2-3	TRBD2	TRBV6-6	TGTGCCAGCTCAACCGGGACTAGCGGCCCAGATACGCAGTATTTT	CASSTGTSGPDTQYF
-	TRBJ2-2	-	TRBV10-1	TGCGCCAGCAGTGAGTCGAACGGAGGGAACACCGGGGAGCTGTTTTTT	CASSESNGGNTGELFF
-	TRBJ2-3	TRBD2	TRBV5-1	TGCGCCAGCAGGGGGAGGGGAGACACAGATACGCAGTATTTT	CASRGRGDTDTQYF
-	TRBJ2-2	-	TRBV29-1	TGCAGCGTTGACTTAGGGGCCAACACCGGGGAGCTGTTTTTT	CSVDLGANTGELFF
once	TRBJ2-3	-	TRBV27	TGTGCCAGCAGCCTCAACCGCCGGGATACGCAGTATTTT	CASSLNRRDTQYF
-	TRBJ2-7	-	TRBV19	TGTGCCAGTAGTATGGGCCCGACCTACGAGCAGTACTTC	CASSMGPTYEQYF
-	TRBJ2-7	TRBD1	TRBV13	TGTGCCAGCAGGAAACAGGGGACGTCCTACGAGCAGTACTTC	CASRKQGTSYEQYF
-	TRBJ1-2	-	TRBV19	TGTGCCAGTAGTGTCCGCGGGGCAGCCAAGTGGTATGGCTACACCTTC	CASSVRGAAKWYGYTF
-	TRBJ1-5	-	TRBV10-3	TGTGCCATCAGTGGGGGGGGGCAGGGGAATCAGCCCCAGCATTTT	CAISGGGQGNQPQHF
-	TRBJ1-2	TRBD1	TRBV5-1	TGCGCCAGCAGTGGCCAGGGGGCTCTAACGGGGCCTAGTATTTCCTTC	CASSGQGALTGPSISF
few	TRBJ1-1	-	TRBV6-2/TRBV6-3	TGTGCCAGCAGTTACGAGCGGACTGAAGCTTTCTTT	CASSYERTEAFF
-	TRBJ1-6	TRBD1	TRBV11-2	TGTGCCAGCAGCTCAAGGCCAGGGACAGGTGGGCCCTATAATTCACCCCTCCACTTT	CASSSRPGTGGPYNSPLHF
-	TRBJ1-2	TRBD1	TRBV28	TGTGCCAGCAAGAGTACAGGGGAACCCTATGGCTACACCTTC	CASKSTGEPYGYTF
-	TRBJ2-7	-	TRBV5-5	TGTGCCAGCAGCTTAAGGGGGAGCTACGAGCAGTACTTC	CASSLRGSYEQYF
-	TRBJ2-1	-	TRBV7-2	TGTGCCAGCAGCCCCCCCGACAATGAGCAGTTCTTC	CASSPPDNEQFF
few	TRBJ2-2	-	TRBV7-9	TGTGCCAGCAGCTTACCCGTCCCCGGGGAGCTGTTTTTT	CASSLPVPGELFF
-	TRBJ1-2	TRBD1	TRBV4-3	TGCGCCAGCAGCCAAGATCTTTTCAGGGGGAATAATGGCTACACCTTC	CASSQDLFRGNNGYTF
-	TRBJ2-4	-	TRBV2	TGTGCCAGCAGTCTTCGTCCGGGAAGGGAGTACTTC	CASSLRPGREYF
-	TRBJ1-1	-	TRBV27	TGTGCCAGCAGTATAACGGGACAATCGGAAGCTTTCTTT	CASSITGQSEAFF
-	TRBJ2-5	TRBD1	TRBV2	TGTGCCAGCAGAGGGACAGGGTTTGAGACCCAGTACTTC	CASRGTGFETQYF
once	TRBJ1-5	-	TRBV5-6	TGTGCCAGCAGCTCGCTAGATCAGCCCCAGCATTTT	CASSSLDQPQHF
-	TRBJ2-7	-	TRBV7-2	TGTGCCAGCAGCTTAGATTTCGGAAGCGTCGGGCAGTACTTC	CASSLDFGSVGQYF
-	TRBJ2-1	TRBD2	TRBV3-1/TRBV3-2	TGTGCCAGCAGGAACAGCGGGGCGAGCTCCTACAATGAGCAGTTCTTC	CASRNSGASSYNEQFF
once	TRBJ2-5	-	TRBV5-4	TGTGCCAGCAGCAGCCCACAGGGATCCGAGACCCAGTACTTC	CASSSPQGSETQYF
once	TRBJ2-2	TRBD1	TRBV9	TGTGCCAGCAGCACCCGACAGGGGGCGGCCACCGGGGAGCTGTTTTTT	CASSTRQGAATGELFF
-	TRBJ2-3	-	TRBV10-1	TGCGCCAGCAGTGAGTCGGCGGGGAAAACTACAGATACGCAGTATTTT	CASSESAGKTTDTQYF
-	TRBJ1-1	-	TRBV4-3	TGCGCCAGCAGCCACTCTTACGGGGATTTGAACACTGAAGCTTTCTTT	CASSHSYGDLNTEAFF
-	TRBJ2-1	-	TRBV3-1/TRBV3-2	TGTGCCAGCAGCCCTAATCCCTACAATGAGCAGTTCTTC	CASSPNPYNEQFF
-	TRBJ1-1	-	TRBV6-2/TRBV6-3	TGTGCCAGCAGTTCTACAGGGTTCACTGAAGCTTTCTTT	CASSSTGFTEAFF
-	TRBJ2-7	TRBD1	TRBV10-3	TGTGCCATCAGTACAGGGGGCACCTACGAGCAGTACTTC	CAISTGGTYEQYF
-	TRBJ1-1	TRBD1	TRBV9	TGTGCCAGCAGCGCCCAAGGACAGGGCGAAGCTTTCTTT	CASSAQGQGEAFF
once	TRBJ2-7	TRBD1	TRBV10-2	TGCGCCAGCAGTCGGGACAGGGGCTACGAGCAGTACTTC	CASSRDRGYEQYF